These 27 T cell receptor beta chains were all obtained from the same sample, sequenced in a study of blood T cell repertoires in COVID-19. The repertoire was sequenced with immunoSEQ multiplex PCR; TCRdb's copy has only in-frame clones and lacks some. The repertoire includes 300,000 to 400,000 clones, just over 85% of them detected once, and around 4.5% sits in the top ten. Material: PBMCs or T cells enriched from blood (not recorded which). Receptors were obtained from a woman in her thirties or forties with acute COVID-19.

The chain uses TRBV28 and TRBJ1-6; TRBD1 is a possible D gene (6 bases). Trimming took off 2 bases at V and 0 bases at J, with 8 bases between the two ends. In germline, CDR1 is MDHEN, CDR2 SYDVKM. CDR3 length: 16 residues. In DNA, the CDR3 is TGTGCCAGCAGTTTAGACAGGACCTCCTATAATTCACCCCTCCACTTT. Its translation is CASSLDRTSYNSPLHF.

The chain links TRBV18 to TRBJ2-5; TRBD2 might be the D (6 bases). CDR3 size: 15 residues. Deletions cut 6 bases from V and 2 bases from J, with 16 bases between. Germline assignment: CDR1 KGHSH and CDR2 LQKENI. The CDR3 protein is CASSHPLAGQETQYF. For the CDR3, the DNA is TGTGCCAGCTCTCATCCACTAGCTGGGCAAGAGACCCAGTACTTC.

This clone occurred once. The rearrangement joins TRBV5-1 to TRBJ1-4, with D perhaps TRBD1 (6 bases). The CDR3 loop spans 12 amino acids. V was pared by 7 bases and J by 5 bases, with 9 bases between. Germline V CDR1 and CDR2: SGHRS, YFSETQ. DNA of the CDR3: TGCGCCAGCCGGGACACGAATGAAAAACTGTTTTTT. This sequence encodes CASRDTNEKLFF. The complete variable domain, with remaining parts taken from reference TRBV5-1 and TRBJ1-4, reads KAGVTQTPRYLIKTRGQQVTLSCSPISGHRSVSWYQQTPGQGLQFLFEYFSETQRNKGNFPGRFSGRQFSNSRSEMNVSTLELGDSALYLCASRDTNEKLFFGSGTQLSVL.

V usage is TRBV4-3 and J usage is TRBJ2-2, with D maybe TRBD1 (6 bases). Trimming stripped 0 bases from V and 7 bases from J, with 12 bases between. The CDR3 is 15 amino acids. Germline CDR1 LGHNA, CDR2 YSLEER. For the CDR3, the DNA is TGCGCCAGCAGCCAAGATATCCAGGGGCTCGGGGAGCTGTTTTTT. Translation gives CASSQDIQGLGELFF.

The rearrangement joins TRBV6-5 to TRBJ2-3; D gene unclear. The CDR3 has 15 residues. CDR1 MNHEY and CDR2 SVGAGI come from the germline V gene. Trimming removed 2 bases at V and 1 base at J, with 10 bases between. CDR3 amino acids: CASSYLRGGTDTQYF. CDR3 coding DNA: TGTGCCAGCAGTTACCTGCGAGGTGGCACAGATACGCAGTATTTT.

This chain connects TRBV5-1 to TRBJ2-3, with TRBD2 matching over 11 bases. The J segment lost 5 bases and the V segment lost 4 bases, leaving 6 bases of the junction unmatched. There are 15 residues in the CDR3. Germline V gene sequence: CDR1 SGHRS, CDR2 YFSETQ. The CDR3 region is CASSELAGAIDTQYF. The CDR3 DNA follows: TGCGCCAGCAGCGAACTAGCGGGAGCTATAGATACGCAGTATTTT.

This clone was seen only a few times. The chain has TRBV12-5 and TRBJ1-5; 10 bases line up with TRBD1. Per the germline V gene, CDR1 is LGHNT and CDR2 is FRNRAP. The CDR3 is 16 residues long. The J segment lost 3 bases and the V segment lost 3 bases, leaving 5 bases of the junction unmatched. The CDR3 DNA reads as TGTGCTAGTGGTTTAACGGGACAGGGGAACAATCAGCCCCAGCATTTT. Translated, it gives CASGLTGQGNNQPQHF.

The CDR3 nucleotides are TGTGCCAGTAGTATCGAGTTCAGTGAGCGGGGGCGATTCTACGAGCAGTACTTC. This codes for CASSIEFSERGRFYEQYF. The chain combines TRBV19 with TRBJ2-7; 8 bases align to TRBD2. This CDR3 has 18 amino acids. V was clipped by 3 bases and J by 3 bases; unmatched bases: 16. The V gene's germline CDR1 is LNHDA and CDR2 SQIVND (reference sequence).

The chain recombines TRBV5-1 with TRBJ2-2; 11 bases map to TRBD2. Germline loops: CDR1 SGHRS, CDR2 YFSETQ. The V and J ends lost 4 bases and 3 bases, in that order; junction bases with no gene match: 5. The CDR3 contains 16 residues. The CDR3 loop is CASSKLAGADTGELFF. In DNA, the CDR3 is TGCGCCAGCAGCAAACTAGCGGGAGCTGACACCGGGGAGCTGTTTTTT.

This chain links TRBV6-2 or TRBV6-3 with TRBJ2-7; 8 bases agree with TRBD2. V was clipped by 5 bases and J by 2 bases; unmatched bases: 17. Germline-derived CDR1 and CDR2 are MNHEY and SVGEGT. The length of the CDR3 is 18 residues. The CDR3 nucleotides read TGTGCCAGCAGTGGTCAAGGGGGACTAGTTTGGGCAACCTACGAGCAGTACTTC. It translates to CASSGQGGLVWATYEQYF.

The J gene is TRBJ1-1, the V gene TRBV13, with 7 bases aligning to TRBD1. J gave up 7 bases and V 5 bases, and 19 bases lay outside the gene matches. Germline CDR1 PRHDT, CDR2 FYEKMQ (reference sequence). This CDR3 contains 17 residues. In DNA, the CDR3 is TGTGCCAGCAGCCCCAACAGGGGCGACCTCCCAACACATGAAGCTTTCTTT. This gives the protein CASSPNRGDLPTHEAFF.

The chain has TRBV7-9 and TRBJ1-5; TRBD1 matches at 9 bases. Germline CDR1 SEHNR, CDR2 FQNEAQ (reference sequence). The J segment lost 3 bases and the V segment lost 4 bases, leaving 10 bases of the junction unmatched. The CDR3 length is 17 residues. Here the CDR3 reads CASSSRTGESTNQPQHF. As DNA, the CDR3 is TGTGCCAGCAGCTCCCGGACAGGGGAGAGTACCAATCAGCCCCAGCATTTT.

The chain uses TRBV18 and TRBJ2-7; 8 bases agree with TRBD2. The CDR3 sequence is 15 residues long. Germline V gene data show CDR1 as KGHSH and CDR2 as LQKENI. V was clipped by 4 bases and J by 2 bases; unmatched bases: 7. The CDR3 loop is CASSHSGLGTYEQYF. DNA for the CDR3: TGTGCCAGCTCACACTCGGGACTAGGGACCTACGAGCAGTACTTC. The whole variable domain, filled in from reference TRBV18 and TRBJ2-7, reads NAGVMQNPRHLVRRRGQEARLRCSPMKGHSHVYWYRQLPEEGLKFMVYLQKENIIDESGMPKERFSAEFPKEGPSILRIQQVVRGDSAAYFCASSHSGLGTYEQYFGPGTRLTVT.

The chain couples TRBV7-2 to TRBJ1-1; 7 bases line up with TRBD1. CDR1 is SGHTA, CDR2 FQGNSA, per germline. V lost 4 bases and J lost 6; bases outside the gene matches: 8. The CDR3 has 14 residues. In DNA form, the CDR3 reads TGTGCCAGCAGCTCAAAAAGGGGGCGCGCTGAAGCTTTCTTT. Translating it yields CASSSKRGRAEAFF.

This clone has only a few counts. DNA for the CDR3: TGTGCCAGCTCACCAGTCACAGGGGGGAATGAAAAACTGTTTTTT. Residues: CASSPVTGGNEKLFF. The chain carries TRBV18 and TRBJ1-4; 8 nucleotides agree with TRBD1. J was trimmed by 5 bases and V by 2 bases; bases with no gene match: 4. The CDR3 consists of 15 residues. Germline CDR1 KGHSH, CDR2 LQKENI.

The chain links TRBV5-4 to TRBJ2-3; 11 bases fit TRBD2. V lost 4 bases and J lost 4; bases outside the gene matches: 11. The CDR3 is made up of 17 amino acids. CDR1 and CDR2 (germline): SGHNT, YYREEE (reference sequence). The CDR3 here is CASSGWVSGRAADTQYF. As DNA, the CDR3 is TGTGCCAGCAGCGGGTGGGTTAGCGGGAGGGCCGCAGATACGCAGTATTTT.

This sequence joins TRBV4-2 and TRBJ1-5; no firm D call. V lost 0 bases and J lost 7, with 13 bases in between. The CDR3 runs 15 residues. Germline assignment: CDR1 LGHNA and CDR2 YNFKEQ. The CDR3 nucleotides are TGTGCCAGCAGCCAAGACGGCTCAGAGGGCCAGCCCCAGCATTTT. It translates to CASSQDGSEGQPQHF.

The chain combines TRBV7-8 with TRBJ1-2, with D tentatively TRBD1 (6 bases). This CDR3 has 14 amino acids. Germline V gene lookup returns CDR1 SGHVS and CDR2 FQNEAQ. V lost 5 bases to trimming and J lost 8 bases, with 18 bases between them. The CDR3 loop reads CASSRPGATPGYTF. In DNA, the CDR3 is TGTGCCAGCAGCCGGCCAGGGGCCACGCCCGGCTACACCTTC.

The V gene is TRBV20-1, the J gene TRBJ1-5; D uncertain. The CDR3 extends over 17 amino acids. Trimming removed 3 bases at V and 3 bases at J, with 21 bases between. From germline, CDR1 is DFQATT and CDR2 SNEGSKA (reference sequence). Written as DNA, the CDR3 is TGCAGTGCTAGTTTAGTTTCCCGGGTACTCATCAATCAGCCCCAGCATTTT. Translated, it gives CSASLVSRVLINQPQHF.

The gene calls are TRBV19 and TRBJ1-1; 7 bases match TRBD1. Looked up from germline, CDR1 is LNHDA and CDR2 is SQIVND (reference sequence). The CDR3 spans 14 residues. V lost 5 bases to trimming and J lost 1 base; unmatched junction nucleotides: 4. The CDR3 DNA reads as TGTGCCAGTAGTCCTCGGACAGGGAACACTGAAGCTTTCTTT. It translates to CASSPRTGNTEAFF.

The chain combines TRBV5-1 with TRBJ1-1; TRBD1 aligns across 10 bases. The CDR3 covers 14 residues. The germline V gene has CDR1 SGHRS and CDR2 YFSETQ. V lost 0 bases, J lost 7 bases, and 3 bases stayed unmatched. The CDR3 is CASSLGDRGREAFF. The CDR3 coding sequence is TGCGCCAGCAGCTTGGGAGACAGGGGGCGTGAAGCTTTCTTT.

The rearrangement joins TRBV24-1 to TRBJ2-5; D is perhaps TRBD2 (5 bases). Germline values: CDR1 KGHDR, CDR2 SFDVKD. Trimming removed 4 bases at V and 6 bases at J, with 17 bases between. The CDR3 is made up of 15 amino acids. The CDR3 DNA reads as TGTGCCACCAGTGACCACATTGATCCCGGGAAGACCCAGTACTTC. It encodes CATSDHIDPGKTQYF.

This clone appeared once. The chain is built from TRBV6-2 or TRBV6-3 and TRBJ2-3, with D tentatively TRBD2 (5 bases). Germline V gene sequence: CDR1 MNHEY, CDR2 SVGEGT. The CDR3 sequence is 12 residues long. V was pared by 2 bases and J by 8 bases, with 8 bases between. CDR3 coding DNA: TGTGCCAGCAGTTACAGCGGTAGTACGCAGTATTTT. This encodes CASSYSGSTQYF.

The chain has TRBV11-2 and TRBJ1-1; tentatively, D is TRBD1 (6 bases). The CDR3 length is 15 residues. V dropped 1 base and J dropped 2 bases, with 11 bases sitting between them. Germline-derived CDR1 and CDR2 are SGHAT and FQNNGV. CDR3 loop: CASSLAAGVNTEAFF. The CDR3 coding sequence is TGTGCCAGCAGCTTAGCAGCAGGGGTAAACACTGAAGCTTTCTTT.

This clone showed up many times. This chain joins TRBV2 and TRBJ2-7; D is undetermined. Germline CDR1 is SNHLY and CDR2 is FYNNEI. The CDR3 loop spans 11 amino acids. Trimming shortened V by 5 bases and J by 7 bases, and 9 bases separated the two germline ends. Written as DNA, the CDR3 is TGTGCCAGCAGTACAAGAAGTGAGCAGTACTTC. Its translation is CASSTRSEQYF.

This clone was seen just once. This chain uses TRBV5-6 with TRBJ2-3, with TRBD2 matching over 8 bases. The length of the CDR3 is 16 residues. Germline CDR1 SGHDT, CDR2 YYEEEE. The J segment lost 11 bases and the V segment lost 0 bases, leaving 14 bases of the junction unmatched. CDR3 loop: CASSLASVDGGGRQYF. CDR3 bases: TGTGCCAGCAGCTTGGCGTCGGTTGACGGGGGGGGACGGCAGTATTTT.

CDR3 region: CASSFGQNYGYTF. CDR3 nucleotides: TGTGCCAGCAGTTTCGGACAGAACTATGGCTACACCTTC. This rearrangement joins TRBV27 to TRBJ1-2, with a tentative D call TRBD1 (6 bases). The germline V gene encodes CDR1 MNHEY and CDR2 SMNVEV (reference sequence). Trimming left V 3 bases short and J 2 bases short, with 7 bases between. The CDR3 sequence is 13 residues long.